The entry below describes one T cell receptor beta chain. What it recognizes is unknown. Other DNA sequences of this sample code for an identical CDR3. This entry is derived from a study of shared clonotypes between healthy human individuals. The study's findings and limits: Naive CD4 clonotype sharing across several donors was 4% to 5.5%.

The germline V gene has CDR1 SEHNR and CDR2 FQNEAQ (reference sequence). The CDR3 covers 14 residues. The J segment lost 5 bases and the V segment lost 4 bases, leaving 7 bases of the junction unmatched. Repertoires were generated with immunoSEQ multiplex PCR, while TCRdb's copy carries only in-frame clones and drops some. The repertoire holds hundreds of thousands of clones, with 74% as singletons. The receptor was isolated from a woman aged 25 to 39 in good health. The V and J genes are TRBV7-9 and TRBJ2-7; 8 bases match TRBD1. Sequenced material: memory CD4+ T cells sorted from blood. Subset denoted: CD45RA-negative fraction. The CDR3 loop reads CASSSDRGSHEQYF. The CDR3 coding sequence is TGTGCCAGCAGCTCTGACAGGGGTTCCCACGAGCAGTACTTC. Supplemented by reference TRBV7-9 and TRBJ2-7, the full variable domain reads DTGVSQNPRHKITKRGQNVTFRCDPISEHNRLYWYRQTLGQGPEFLTYFQNEAQLEKSRLLSDRFSAERPKGSFSTLEIQRTEQGDSAMYLCASSSDRGSHEQYFGPGTRLTVT.